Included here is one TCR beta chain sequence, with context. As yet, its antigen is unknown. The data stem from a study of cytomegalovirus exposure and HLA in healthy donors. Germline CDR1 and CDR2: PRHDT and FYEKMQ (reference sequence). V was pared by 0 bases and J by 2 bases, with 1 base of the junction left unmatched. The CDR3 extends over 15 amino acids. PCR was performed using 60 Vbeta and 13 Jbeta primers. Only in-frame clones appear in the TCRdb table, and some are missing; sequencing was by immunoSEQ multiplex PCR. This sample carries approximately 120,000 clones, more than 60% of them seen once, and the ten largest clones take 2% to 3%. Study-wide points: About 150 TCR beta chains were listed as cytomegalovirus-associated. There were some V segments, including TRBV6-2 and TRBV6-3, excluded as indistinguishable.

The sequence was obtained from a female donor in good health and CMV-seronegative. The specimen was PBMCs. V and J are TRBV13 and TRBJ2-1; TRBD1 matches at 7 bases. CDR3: CASSLGGGAYNEQFF. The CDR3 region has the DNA TGTGCCAGCAGCTTAGGAGGGGGCGCCTACAATGAGCAGTTCTTC.